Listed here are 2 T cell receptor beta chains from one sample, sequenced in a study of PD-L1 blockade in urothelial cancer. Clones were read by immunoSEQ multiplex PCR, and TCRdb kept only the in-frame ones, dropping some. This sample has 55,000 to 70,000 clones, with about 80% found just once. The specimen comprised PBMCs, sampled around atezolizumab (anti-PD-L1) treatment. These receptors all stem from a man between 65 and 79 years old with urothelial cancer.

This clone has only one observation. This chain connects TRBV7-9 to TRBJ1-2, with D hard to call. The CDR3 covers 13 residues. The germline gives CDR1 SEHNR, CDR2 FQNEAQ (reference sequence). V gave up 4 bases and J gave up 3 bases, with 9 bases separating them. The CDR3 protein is CASSSGLDYGYTF. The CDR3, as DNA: TGTGCCAGCAGCTCCGGACTGGACTATGGCTACACCTTC.

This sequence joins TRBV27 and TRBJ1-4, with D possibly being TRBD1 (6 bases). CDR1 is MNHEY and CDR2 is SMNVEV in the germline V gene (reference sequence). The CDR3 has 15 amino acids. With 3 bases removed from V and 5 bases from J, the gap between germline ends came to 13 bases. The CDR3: CASSFLGAGNEKLFF. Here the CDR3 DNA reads TGTGCCAGCAGTTTTCTGGGGGCCGGAAATGAAAAACTGTTTTTT.